This T cell receptor (beta chain) was profiled in a study of blood T cell repertoires in COVID-19. Study summary: Samples of COVID-19 (acute and convalescent) were obtained from the United States, Italy and Spain.

This CDR3 contains 12 residues. The V gene's germline CDR1 is SQVTM and CDR2 ANQGSEA. V shed 6 bases and J 6 bases; nucleotides not matched to a gene: 6. Original methodology: Estimation of nucleated cell counts relied on the amplification of reference gene primers. Assay used: immunoSEQ multiplex PCR; TCRdb lists only in-frame clones, some missing. The V and J calls and clone size come from that table; D and trimming were worked out from the DNA. The sample lists about 36,000 clones, around four fifths occurring once. The TCR was taken from a man aged 55 to 69 with acute or convalescent COVID-19. This rearrangement joins TRBV29-1 to TRBJ1-1; TRBD1 aligns across 8 bases. The sequenced sample consisted of peripheral blood. Here the CDR3 DNA reads TGCAGCGTATCCCGGACAGGGCCTGAAGCTTTCTTT. It encodes CSVSRTGPEAFF. The whole variable domain, filled in from reference TRBV29-1 and TRBJ1-1, reads SAVISQKPSRDICQRGTSLTIQCQVDSQVTMMFWYRQQPGQSLTLIATANQGSEATYESGFVIDKFPISRPNLTFSTLTVSNMSPEDSSIYLCSVSRTGPEAFFGQGTRLTVV.